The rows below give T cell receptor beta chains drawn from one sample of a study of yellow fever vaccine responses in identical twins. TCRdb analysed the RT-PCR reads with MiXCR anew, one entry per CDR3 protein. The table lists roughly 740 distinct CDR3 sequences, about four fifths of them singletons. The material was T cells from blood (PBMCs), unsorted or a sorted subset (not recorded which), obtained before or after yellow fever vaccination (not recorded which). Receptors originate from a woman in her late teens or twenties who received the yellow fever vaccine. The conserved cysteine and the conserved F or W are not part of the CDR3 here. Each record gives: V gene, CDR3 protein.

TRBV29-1 SVEGGGGVGF
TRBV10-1 ASSERRQGAYGYT
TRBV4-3 ASSQEGRGSNTGELF
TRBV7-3 ASSSGSGNTEQF
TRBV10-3 AISSLNTEAF
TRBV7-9 ASSHEWEGWNEKLF
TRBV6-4 ASSDDGGGTDTQY
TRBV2 ASSMGGDGGYT
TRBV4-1 ASSQVLWGGKTEAF
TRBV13 ASPGTSSYNEQF
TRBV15 ATSSGTGAYEQF
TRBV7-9 ASSPGAATGELF
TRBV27 ASSFNRGGEKLF
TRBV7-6 ASSQTTGTEAF
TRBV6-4 ASSDFYGQGNYGYT
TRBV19 ASSIQRETQY
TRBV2 ASSLRTTEAF
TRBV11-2 ASSLVIGTGELF
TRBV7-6 ASSFGGNTEAF
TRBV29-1 SVDVTGFANYGYT
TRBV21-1 ASSKVRVNTEAF
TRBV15 ATSRVQTWPSSYNEQF
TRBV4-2 ASSQIGDVSGNTIY
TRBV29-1 SVFLQGAPGELF
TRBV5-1 ASSLGSNTGELF
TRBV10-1 ASSGADRLPIYGYT
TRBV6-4 ASSDSGEGTEAF
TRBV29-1 SALDRGGNQPQH
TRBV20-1 SATSLRGTDTQY
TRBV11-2 ASSVEPAISTDTQY
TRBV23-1 ASSHPGQASSYNEQF
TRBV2 ASSTSYEQY
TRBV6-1 ASSEQGQPQH
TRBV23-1 ASSRPAGTGPPWDYGYT
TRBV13 ASKATLESSYNEQF
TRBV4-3 ASSRDSYEQY
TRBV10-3 AISEAGAYSGNTIY
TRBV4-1 ASSPPGNEQF
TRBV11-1 ASSPMDGSYAYNT
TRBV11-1 ASNRRGSDRVDGELF
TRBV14 ASSQGQGLGTDTQY
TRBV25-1 ASGEEVYSYNEQF
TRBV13 ASSPSNAAAYEQY
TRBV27 ASSLNVAGDTDTQY